What follows describes a single T cell receptor beta chain. This sample is drawn from a study of T cells after yellow fever vaccination. CDR1 is LGHNA and CDR2 is YSLEER in the germline V gene. Trimming left V 2 bases short and J 5 bases short, with 12 bases between. The CDR3 spans 14 residues. A process of 5'RACE template switching, which added a universal primer site and UMIs, was used to make TCR cDNA. TCRdb reprocessed the 5' RACE reads via MiXCR and lists one record per CDR3 protein. The sample records hundreds of thousands of distinct CDR3 sequences, about 17% being singletons. Material: PBMCs, obtained before the yellow fever booster vaccination. This TCR derives from a man aged 18 to 35 who received the YFV17D yellow fever vaccine. This chain links TRBV4-3 with TRBJ2-5, with D possibly matching TRBD1 (5 bases). This CDR3 is CASSQTQGWETQYF. For the CDR3, the DNA is TGCGCCAGCAGCCAAACCCAGGGTTGGGAGACCCAGTACTTC.